This T cell receptor beta chain comes out of a study of identical twins. Germline-derived CDR1 and CDR2 are MNHEY and SMNVEV (reference sequence). The V end lost 3 bases, the J end lost 3 bases, and 9 bases lay between the germline ends. The CDR3 runs to 14 residues. A single record per CDR3 protein comes from TCRdb applying MiXCR to the 5' RACE reads. The sample shows about 690,000 distinct CDR3 sequences, 21% of them seen only once. These data are also associated with another study on T cells expressing NK-cell markers. That investigation notes: In a few donors, dominant clonotypes made up roughly 25-60.1% of CD3+CD56-NKG2C+ cells.

The receptor's source is a woman aged 18-35 years in good health. The rearrangement joins TRBV27 to TRBJ1-5, with a weak D call TRBD1 (5 bases). Sequencing used PBMCs. This CDR3 is CASSLGGFNQPQHF. The CDR3 DNA reads TGTGCCAGCAGTTTGGGGGGTTTCAATCAGCCCCAGCATTTT.